This TCR beta chain was sequenced for a study of early T cells in non-severe SARS-CoV-2 infection. Study information: Chains were not paired, and sequencing was done on bulk RNA from unsorted whole blood.

Overall study results and limits: VDJdb-based matching was biased toward anti-spike CD8 responses and missed private and CD4 specificities.

Unique molecular identifiers (one per individual cDNA molecule) were attached. One entry per CDR3 protein, called by TCRdb with MiXCR from the 5' RACE reads. The table shows 66,000 or so distinct CDR3 sequences, with less than 14% occurring only once. This clonotype was seen ten or more times. The antigen is unknown. Germline-derived CDR1 and CDR2 are SGHAT and FQNNGV. Trimming took 5 bases from V and 10 from J, leaving 15 bases between them. The length of the CDR3 is 13 residues. The source material was whole blood. This TCR came from an adult who was a healthcare worker with PCR-confirmed SARS-CoV-2 infection or an uninfected control (not recorded which). The J gene is TRBJ2-1, the V gene TRBV11-2, with D maybe TRBD2 (6 bases). The CDR3 DNA follows: TGTGCCAGCAGCCCTAGTGGGGGGAAGGAGCAGTTCTTC. This codes for CASSPSGGKEQFF.